The rows below give T cell receptor beta chains drawn from one sample of a study of cytomegalovirus exposure and HLA in healthy donors. Sequenced by immunoSEQ multiplex PCR; TCRdb stores in-frame clones only, minus some. The sample consists of roughly 140,000 clones, about four fifths of them appearing once. The sample comprised PBMCs. The receptors shown here come from a man in his forties in good health and CMV-seronegative. The CDR3 runs from the conserved cysteine through the conserved F or W.

J gene	V gene	CDR3 protein
TRBJ2-7	TRBV5-1	CASRVWGGSDEQYF
TRBJ2-3	TRBV5-1	CASSLKGAINTDTQYF
TRBJ2-3	TRBV5-1	CASSLWTDYTDTQYF
TRBJ2-5	TRBV28	CASISGRLGETQYF
TRBJ2-3	TRBV5-1	CASSLEAGVTDTQYF
TRBJ1-4	TRBV7-2	CASSSNLRGTNEKLFF
TRBJ1-1	TRBV5-5	CASSDNPGNTEAFF
TRBJ2-1	TRBV6-1	CASRPDWAGAEQFF
TRBJ2-2	TRBV5-1	CASSTRGPDTGELFF
TRBJ2-2	TRBV9	CASSVGLAGNTGELFF
TRBJ1-4	TRBV6-6	CASIQEGGNEKLFF
TRBJ2-1	TRBV5-4	CASSLGLFSSYNEQFF
TRBJ2-1	TRBV7-9	CASTPGGEQFF
TRBJ1-3	TRBV21-1	CASSKEDRGVGNTIYF
TRBJ2-5	TRBV7-2	CASSRQGYQETQYF
TRBJ2-3	TRBV25-1	CATGGRATDTQYF
TRBJ2-3	TRBV5-1	CASSFGASGIRGTDTQYF
TRBJ2-7	TRBV19	CASSFRTGLEQYF
TRBJ2-2	TRBV12-2	CASRSQDRGELFF
NA	TRBV5-1	CASSLQSSYEQYF
TRBJ2-2	TRBV27	CASRESSRLNTGELFF
TRBJ2-1	TRBV7-2	CASSLELAGSVSYNEQFF
TRBJ2-7	TRBV10-3	CAIRVQGRGYEQYF
TRBJ1-1	TRBV7-9	CASSLLSTEAFF
TRBJ2-5	TRBV12-5	CASGLSGLAGMYQETQYF
TRBJ2-7	TRBV7-8	CASSLAQGIDEQYF
TRBJ2-1	TRBV27	CASTKRSSYNEQFF
TRBJ1-2	TRBV11-3	CASPGFRTNYGYTF
TRBJ1-1	TRBV7-2	CASSLDVRNTEAFF
NA	TRBV29-1	CSVADRIGGENTIYF
TRBJ2-5	TRBV28	CASGKQGLQTQYF
TRBJ1-5	TRBV7-2	CASSLGASNQPQHF
TRBJ2-1	TRBV27	CASSRGSSSYNEQFF
TRBJ1-6	TRBV27	CASSLSRDWSSYNSPLHF
TRBJ2-7	TRBV18	CASSPGQFEQYF
TRBJ1-5	TRBV19	CASSMPVSNQPQHF
TRBJ2-3	TRBV28	CASSLTAPSTDTQYF
TRBJ1-2	TRBV18	CASSPRTVNYGYTF
TRBJ1-1	TRBV11-3	CASSLYRYTEAFF
NA	TRBV10-2	CASSGATGGFYEQYF
TRBJ1-6	TRBV21-1	CASSKDRVSPLHF
TRBJ2-6	TRBV6-4	CASRPNRGVGGANVLTF
TRBJ2-7	TRBV19	CASSTTGTGVYEQYF
TRBJ1-2	TRBV5-4	CASSNLGPTGDGYTF